One T cell receptor (beta chain) is described in this entry. Individuals drawn from some 25 US areas were about 18 to 100 years old. Assignment of participants to cohorts was predicated upon participant-reported clinical history. What the recovered Cohort 3 donors had was two negative PCRs, clearance, or symptom resolution. The record originates from a study of blood T cell repertoires in COVID-19. Study summary: Material from acute and convalescent COVID-19 was sourced from the United States, Italy and Spain.

The CDR3 runs 17 residues. Germline CDR1 and CDR2: SGHRS and YFSETQ. With V trimmed by 0 bases and J by 0 bases, 8 bases remained unmatched. Data came from immunoSEQ multiplex PCR; TCRdb stores just in-frame clones and leaves some out. The sample consists of 190,000 or so clones, 85% of them appearing once. The V call is TRBV5-1, the J call TRBJ1-1, with 7 bases identical to TRBD1. Specimen: PBMCs or T cells enriched from blood (not recorded which). The clonotype comes from a man aged 35 to 55 who had recovered from COVID-19. CDR3 DNA: TGCGCCAGCAGCTTGGCCCGAAAACAGGGGATGAACACTGAAGCTTTCTTT. This codes for CASSLARKQGMNTEAFF.